These 20 T cell receptor beta chains were all obtained from the same sample, sequenced in a study of T cell clonotyping in hematopoietic cell transplantation. The time point is: recipient sample about 28 days before transplant, after cytoreduction. Assay used: immunoSEQ multiplex PCR; TCRdb lists only in-frame clones, some missing. The sample has tens of thousands of clones, around 84% seen once. The sample consisted of peripheral blood mononuclear cells, taken before stem cell transplant. The receptors were gathered from a man aged 55 to 69 with biphenotypic leukemia. Some clones in this sample may be carry-over from other donors' samples.

The chain uses TRBV2 and TRBJ2-6; the D is unclear. Germline V gene sequence: CDR1 SNHLY, CDR2 FYNNEI. Trimming shortened V by 4 bases and J by 0 bases, and 7 bases separated the two germline ends. This CDR3 has 15 residues. The CDR3 sequence is CASSVDYSGANVLTF. The CDR3 bases are TGTGCCAGCAGTGTGGATTACTCTGGGGCCAACGTCCTGACTTTC.

This clone appeared once. The chain employs TRBV5-1 and TRBJ1-1; D is undetermined. V was shortened by 0 bases and J by 6 bases, with 6 bases between the two germline ends. Germline CDR1 SGHRS, CDR2 YFSETQ. The CDR3 covers 12 residues. The CDR3 DNA reads as TGCGCCAGCAGCTTGGAACCCCCTGAAGCTTTCTTT. As protein: CASSLEPPEAFF.

There are a few counts of this clone. The rearrangement uses TRBV7-9 and TRBJ1-1, with D perhaps matching TRBD1 (5 bases). The CDR3 contains 14 residues. Germline-derived CDR1 and CDR2 are SEHNR and FQNEAQ (reference sequence). V gave up 3 bases and J gave up 1 base, with 9 bases separating them. The CDR3 region has the DNA TGTGCCAGCAGCTTGGGACCGACGAACACTGAAGCTTTCTTT. It specifies CASSLGPTNTEAFF.

The rearrangement joins TRBV5-1 to TRBJ2-7, with TRBD2 matching 9 bases. The J segment lost 12 bases and the V segment lost 0 bases, leaving 10 bases of the junction unmatched. CDR1 and CDR2 from the germline V gene are SGHRS and YFSETQ. The CDR3 has 14 residues. This CDR3 reads CASSLEASGAPWYF. The DNA of the CDR3 is TGCGCCAGCAGCTTGGAGGCTAGCGGGGCTCCCTGGTACTTC. Together with reference TRBV5-1 and TRBJ2-7, the CDR3 gives the full variable domain: KAGVTQTPRYLIKTRGQQVTLSCSPISGHRSVSWYQQTPGQGLQFLFEYFSETQRNKGNFPGRFSGRQFSNSRSEMNVSTLELGDSALYLCASSLEASGAPWYFGPGTRLTVT.

V is TRBV6-5 and J is TRBJ2-7; D not resolved. V lost 8 bases and J lost 7, with 12 bases in between. Per germline, CDR1 MNHEY and CDR2 SVGAGI. The length of the CDR3 is 11 residues. CDR3 coding DNA: TGTGCCAGCTCTCTGGGATCTGAGCAGTACTTC. It codes for CASSLGSEQYF.

The genes are TRBV9 and TRBJ2-3, with D hard to call. This CDR3 has 15 residues. Looked up from germline, CDR1 is SGDLS and CDR2 is YYNGEE. V was pared by 0 bases and J by 1 base, with 9 bases between. CDR3 sequence: CASSVAAVGTDTQYF. CDR3 sequence (DNA): TGTGCCAGCAGCGTAGCCGCGGTTGGCACAGATACGCAGTATTTT.

The chain has TRBV5-6 and TRBJ2-3; no clear D gene. Looked up from germline, CDR1 is SGHDT and CDR2 is YYEEEE. The CDR3 has 19 residues. Deletions cut 0 bases from V and 0 bases from J, with 20 bases between. CDR3 amino acids: CASSLETELVLFSTDTQYF. The CDR3 region has the DNA TGTGCCAGCAGCTTGGAAACGGAACTCGTCCTTTTTAGCACAGATACGCAGTATTTT.

The CDR3 DNA follows: TGCGCCAGCAGCCCCCTGACACCGAGGACCGGGGAGCTGTTTTTT. The encoded protein is CASSPLTPRTGELFF. V is TRBV4-1 and J is TRBJ2-2; D gene uncertain. This CDR3 contains 15 residues. Per the germline V gene, CDR1 is MGHRA and CDR2 is YSYEKL. V was shortened by 4 bases and J by 5 bases, with 14 bases between the two germline ends.

This clone was seen more than once but under ten times. The J gene is TRBJ1-2, the V gene TRBV29-1; D perhaps matches TRBD1 (6 bases). The length of the CDR3 is 13 residues. Germline V CDR1 and CDR2: SQVTM, ANQGSEA. With 4 bases removed from V and 2 bases from J, the gap between germline ends came to 11 bases. The CDR3 DNA follows: TGCAGCGTTGCCCCGACAGGAAACTATGGCTACACCTTC. Its translation is CSVAPTGNYGYTF.

This rearrangement joins TRBV7-2 to TRBJ2-2; D may be TRBD2 (6 bases). V shed 5 bases and J shed 1 base, with 11 bases lying between them. The CDR3 extends over 15 amino acids. Per germline, CDR1 SGHTA and CDR2 FQGNSA. CDR3: CASSLSGQNTGELFF. The CDR3 DNA follows: TGTGCCAGCAGCCTGAGCGGGCAGAACACCGGGGAGCTGTTTTTT.

The chain has TRBV19 and TRBJ2-5, with D hard to call. Between the trimmed V and J ends, which lost 3 bases and 2 bases, there was a span of 13 bases. The CDR3 is 15 residues long. CDR1 is LNHDA and CDR2 is SQIVND in the germline V gene (reference sequence). The DNA for the CDR3 is TGTGCCAGTAGTATTTCAACTGGGGTACAAGAGACCCAGTACTTC. Its translation is CASSISTGVQETQYF.

V is TRBV7-9 and J is TRBJ1-4, with a tentative D call TRBD1 (5 bases). This CDR3 has 17 residues. The germline V gene has CDR1 SEHNR and CDR2 FQNEAQ (reference sequence). V was cut by 2 bases and J by 4 bases, with 17 bases left in between. CDR3 sequence: CASSLTTGARGNEKLFF. CDR3 in DNA: TGTGCCAGCAGCTTAACAACTGGAGCAAGGGGTAATGAAAAACTGTTTTTT.

V and J are TRBV9 and TRBJ2-3; perhaps TRBD1 as D (6 bases). The CDR3 length is 15 residues. With 5 bases removed from V and 0 bases from J, the gap between germline ends came to 13 bases. Germline V gene lookup returns CDR1 SGDLS and CDR2 YYNGEE. CDR3 sequence: CASSPGTTSTDTQYF. The CDR3 DNA sequence: TGTGCCAGCAGTCCCGGGACAACTAGCACAGATACGCAGTATTTT.

The chain is built from TRBV7-9 and TRBJ1-1; maybe TRBD1 (5 bases). Trimming shortened V by 5 bases and J by 6 bases, and 22 bases separated the two germline ends. Germline V gene sequence: CDR1 SEHNR, CDR2 FQNEAQ (reference sequence). CDR3 length equals 16 residues. CDR3 residues: CASSGTVMVGLAEAFF. The CDR3 DNA is TGTGCCAGCAGCGGGACGGTGATGGTGGGTCTTGCTGAAGCTTTCTTT.

The chain couples TRBV30 to TRBJ1-5; weak D call: TRBD1 (5 bases). Trimming left V 1 base short and J 1 base short, with 5 bases between. The CDR3 totals 13 residues. Germline loops: CDR1 GTSNPN, CDR2 SVGIG (reference sequence). The CDR3 loop is CAWSGDSNQPQHF. In nucleotides, the CDR3 is TGTGCCTGGAGTGGGGACAGCAATCAGCCCCAGCATTTT.

The chain employs TRBV4-1 and TRBJ1-2; D unclear. V lost 0 bases and J lost 2, with 13 bases in between. CDR3 length: 16 residues. The germline CDR1 and CDR2 sequences are MGHRA and YSYEKL. DNA of the CDR3: TGCGCCAGCAGCCAAGAAATGTCGGCAGAAAACTATGGCTACACCTTC. Encoded protein: CASSQEMSAENYGYTF.

This chain uses TRBV5-1 with TRBJ2-3; a possible D gene is TRBD1 (6 bases). The CDR3 loop spans 14 amino acids. The germline gives CDR1 SGHRS, CDR2 YFSETQ. V was pared by 0 bases and J by 9 bases, with 14 bases between. The CDR3 sequence is CASSLAVGRGTQYF. Written as DNA, the CDR3 is TGCGCCAGCAGCTTGGCCGTTGGCAGGGGCACGCAGTATTTT.

This chain uses TRBV30 with TRBJ2-7, with 10 bases lining up with TRBD1. CDR1 and CDR2 from the germline V gene are GTSNPN and SVGIG (reference sequence). Trimming at V came to 2 bases and at J to 3 bases, leaving 4 bases not matched to a gene. The CDR3 has 14 amino acids. The CDR3 loop reads CAWSPRTGGYEQYF. The CDR3 nucleotides are TGTGCCTGGAGTCCTCGGACAGGGGGCTACGAGCAGTACTTC.

This chain uses TRBV2 with TRBJ1-5, with D unclear. CDR3 length: 12 amino acids. Germline CDR1 and CDR2: SNHLY and FYNNEI. V lost 7 bases and J 3 bases, leaving 7 bases between the germline ends. CDR3 in amino acids: CASTGVNQPQHF. The CDR3 bases are TGTGCCAGCACCGGAGTCAATCAGCCCCAGCATTTT.

V and J are TRBV30 and TRBJ2-7; D is perhaps TRBD1 (6 bases). Germline V gene lookup returns CDR1 GTSNPN and CDR2 SVGIG (reference sequence). The germline V and J ends were trimmed by 0 bases and 4 bases, with 7 bases remaining between them. The CDR3 runs 12 residues. The CDR3 DNA reads TGTGCCTGGAGTGTACAGGGTTACGAGCAGTACTTC. As protein: CAWSVQGYEQYF.